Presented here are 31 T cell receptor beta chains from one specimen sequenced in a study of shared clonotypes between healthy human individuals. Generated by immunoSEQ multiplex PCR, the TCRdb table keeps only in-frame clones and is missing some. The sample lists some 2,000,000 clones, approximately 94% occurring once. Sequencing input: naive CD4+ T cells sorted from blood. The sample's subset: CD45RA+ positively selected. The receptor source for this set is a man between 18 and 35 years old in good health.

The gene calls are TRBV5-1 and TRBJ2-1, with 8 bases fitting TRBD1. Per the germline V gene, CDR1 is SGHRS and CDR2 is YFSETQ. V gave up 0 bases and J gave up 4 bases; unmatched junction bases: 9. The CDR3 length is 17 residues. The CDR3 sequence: CASSLGSGTGVYNEQFF. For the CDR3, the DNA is TGCGCCAGCAGCTTGGGTTCCGGGACAGGAGTTTACAATGAGCAGTTCTTC.

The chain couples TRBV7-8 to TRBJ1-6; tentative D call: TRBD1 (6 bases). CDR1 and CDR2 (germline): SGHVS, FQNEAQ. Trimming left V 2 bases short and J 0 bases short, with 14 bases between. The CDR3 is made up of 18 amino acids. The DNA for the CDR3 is TGTGCCAGCAGCTTATATTCGGGACAAAGCTCCTATAATTCACCCCTCCACTTT. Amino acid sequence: CASSLYSGQSSYNSPLHF.

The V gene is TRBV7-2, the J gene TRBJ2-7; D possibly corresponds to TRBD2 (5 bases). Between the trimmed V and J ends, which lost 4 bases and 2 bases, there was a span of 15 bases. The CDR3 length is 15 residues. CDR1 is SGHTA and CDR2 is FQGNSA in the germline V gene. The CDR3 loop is CASSYQRAGPYEQYF. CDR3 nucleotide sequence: TGTGCCAGCAGCTACCAACGGGCGGGCCCCTACGAGCAGTACTTC.

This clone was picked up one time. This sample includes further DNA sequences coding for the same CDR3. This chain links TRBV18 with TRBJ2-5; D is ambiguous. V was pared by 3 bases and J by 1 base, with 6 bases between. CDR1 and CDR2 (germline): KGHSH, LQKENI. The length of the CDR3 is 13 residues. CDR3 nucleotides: TGTGCCAGCTCACCGGCCCTCCAAGAGACCCAGTACTTC. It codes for CASSPALQETQYF.

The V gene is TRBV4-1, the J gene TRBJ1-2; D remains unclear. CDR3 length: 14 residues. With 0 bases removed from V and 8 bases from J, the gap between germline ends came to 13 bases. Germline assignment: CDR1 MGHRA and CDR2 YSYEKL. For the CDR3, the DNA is TGCGCCAGCAGCCAAGATCCAGGCCCGTGGGGCTACACCTTC. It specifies CASSQDPGPWGYTF.

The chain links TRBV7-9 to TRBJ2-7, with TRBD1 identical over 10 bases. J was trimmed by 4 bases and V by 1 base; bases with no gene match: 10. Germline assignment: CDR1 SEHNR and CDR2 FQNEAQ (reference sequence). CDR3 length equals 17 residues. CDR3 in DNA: TGTGCCAGCAGCTTAGGCTCCGGGACAGGGGCATTGTACGAGCAGTACTTC. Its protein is CASSLGSGTGALYEQYF.

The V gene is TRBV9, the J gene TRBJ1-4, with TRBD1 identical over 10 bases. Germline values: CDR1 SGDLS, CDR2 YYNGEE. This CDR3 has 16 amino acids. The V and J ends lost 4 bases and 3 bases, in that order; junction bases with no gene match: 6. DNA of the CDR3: TGTGCCAGCAGCCCTGACAGGGGGCTTTCTAATGAAAAACTGTTTTTT. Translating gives CASSPDRGLSNEKLFF.

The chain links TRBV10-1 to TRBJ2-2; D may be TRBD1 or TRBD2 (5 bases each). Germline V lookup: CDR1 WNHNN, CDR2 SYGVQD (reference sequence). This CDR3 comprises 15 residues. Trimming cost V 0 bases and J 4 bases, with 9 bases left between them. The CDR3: CASSESRDATGELFF. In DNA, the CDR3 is TGCGCCAGCAGTGAGTCGAGGGACGCCACCGGGGAGCTGTTTTTT.

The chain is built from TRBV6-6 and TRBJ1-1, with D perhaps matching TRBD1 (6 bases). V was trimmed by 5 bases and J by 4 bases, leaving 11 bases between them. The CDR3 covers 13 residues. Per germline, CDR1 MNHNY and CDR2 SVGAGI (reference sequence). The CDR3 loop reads CASSPGETTEAFF. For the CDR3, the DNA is TGTGCCAGCAGTCCAGGGGAGACCACTGAAGCTTTCTTT.

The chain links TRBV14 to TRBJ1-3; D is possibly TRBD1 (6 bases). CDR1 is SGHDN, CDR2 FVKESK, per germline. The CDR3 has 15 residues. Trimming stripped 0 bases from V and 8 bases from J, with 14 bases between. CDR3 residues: CASSQESRTAHTIYF. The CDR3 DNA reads TGTGCCAGCAGCCAAGAATCCCGGACAGCGCACACCATATATTTT.

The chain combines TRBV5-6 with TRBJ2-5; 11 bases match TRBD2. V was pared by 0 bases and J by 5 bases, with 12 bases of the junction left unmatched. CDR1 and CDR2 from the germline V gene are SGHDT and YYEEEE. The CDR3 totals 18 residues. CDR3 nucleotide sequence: TGTGCCAGCAGCTTGGGTGTTCTAGCGGGGGGCCTCCCTGAGACCCAGTACTTC. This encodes CASSLGVLAGGLPETQYF.

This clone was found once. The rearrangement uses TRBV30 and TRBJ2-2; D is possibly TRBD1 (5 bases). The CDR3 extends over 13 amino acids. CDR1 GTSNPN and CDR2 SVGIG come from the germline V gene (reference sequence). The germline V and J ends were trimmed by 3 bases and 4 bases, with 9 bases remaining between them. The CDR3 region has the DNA TGTGCCTGGAGGTTCCAGGGCACCGGGGAGCTGTTTTTT. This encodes CAWRFQGTGELFF.

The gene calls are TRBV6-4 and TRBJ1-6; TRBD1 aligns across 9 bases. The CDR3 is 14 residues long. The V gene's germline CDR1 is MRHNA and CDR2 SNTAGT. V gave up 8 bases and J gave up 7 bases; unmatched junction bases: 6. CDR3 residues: CASYETGGNSPLHF. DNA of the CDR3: TGTGCCAGCTACGAGACAGGGGGGAATTCACCCCTCCACTTT.

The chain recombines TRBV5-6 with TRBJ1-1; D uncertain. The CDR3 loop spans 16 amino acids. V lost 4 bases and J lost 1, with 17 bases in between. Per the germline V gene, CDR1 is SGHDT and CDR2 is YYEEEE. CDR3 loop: CASSPGPVGSNTEAFF. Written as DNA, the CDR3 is TGTGCCAGCAGCCCAGGCCCGGTGGGATCGAACACTGAAGCTTTCTTT.

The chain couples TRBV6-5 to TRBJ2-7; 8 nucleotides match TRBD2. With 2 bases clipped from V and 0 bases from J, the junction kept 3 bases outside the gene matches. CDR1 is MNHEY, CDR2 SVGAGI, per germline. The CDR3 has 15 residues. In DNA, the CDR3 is TGTGCCAGCAGTTACGCGAGCGGGAGCTCCTACGAGCAGTACTTC. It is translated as CASSYASGSSYEQYF.

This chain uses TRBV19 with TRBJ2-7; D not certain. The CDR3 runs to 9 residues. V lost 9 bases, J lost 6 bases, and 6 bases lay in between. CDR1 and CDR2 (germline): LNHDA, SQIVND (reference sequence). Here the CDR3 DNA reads TGTGCCAGGGTCGCCGAGCAGTACTTC. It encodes CARVAEQYF.

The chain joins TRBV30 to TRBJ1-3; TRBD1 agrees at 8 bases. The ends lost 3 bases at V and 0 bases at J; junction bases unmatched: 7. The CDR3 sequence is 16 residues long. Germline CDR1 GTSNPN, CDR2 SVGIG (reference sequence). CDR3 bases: TGTGCCTGGAGAACAGGGGGGCCAGGCTCTGGAAACACCATATATTTT. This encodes CAWRTGGPGSGNTIYF.

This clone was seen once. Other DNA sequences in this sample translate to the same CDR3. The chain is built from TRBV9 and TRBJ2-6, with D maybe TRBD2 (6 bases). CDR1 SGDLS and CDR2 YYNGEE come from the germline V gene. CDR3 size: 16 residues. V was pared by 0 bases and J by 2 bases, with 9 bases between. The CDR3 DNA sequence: TGTGCCAGCAGCGTAGCAGGAGGGGCTGGGGCCAACGTCCTGACTTTC. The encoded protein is CASSVAGGAGANVLTF.

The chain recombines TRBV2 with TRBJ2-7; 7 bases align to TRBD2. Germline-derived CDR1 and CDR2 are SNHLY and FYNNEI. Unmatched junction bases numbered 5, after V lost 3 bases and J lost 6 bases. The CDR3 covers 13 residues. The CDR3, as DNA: TGTGCCAGCAGTGAGATAGCGGGTGCCGAGCAGTACTTC. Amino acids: CASSEIAGAEQYF.

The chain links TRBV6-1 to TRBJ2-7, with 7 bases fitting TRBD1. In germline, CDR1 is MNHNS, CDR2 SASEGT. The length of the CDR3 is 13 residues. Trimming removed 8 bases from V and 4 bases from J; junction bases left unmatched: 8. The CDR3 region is CASGIGTAYEQYF. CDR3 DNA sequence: TGTGCCAGCGGAATAGGGACAGCTTACGAGCAGTACTTC.

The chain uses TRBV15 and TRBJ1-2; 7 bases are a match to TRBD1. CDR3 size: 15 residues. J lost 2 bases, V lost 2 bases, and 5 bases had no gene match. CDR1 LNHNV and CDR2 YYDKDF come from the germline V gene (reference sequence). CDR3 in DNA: TGTGCCACCAGCAGAAAAACAGGGGTGAACTATGGCTACACCTTC. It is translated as CATSRKTGVNYGYTF.

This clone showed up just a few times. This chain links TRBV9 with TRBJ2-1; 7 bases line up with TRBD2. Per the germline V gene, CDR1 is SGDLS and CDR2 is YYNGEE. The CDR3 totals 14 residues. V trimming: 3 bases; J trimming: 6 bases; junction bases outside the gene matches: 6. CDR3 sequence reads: CASSAGGITNEQFF. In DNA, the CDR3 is TGTGCCAGCAGCGCGGGGGGTATTACCAATGAGCAGTTCTTC.

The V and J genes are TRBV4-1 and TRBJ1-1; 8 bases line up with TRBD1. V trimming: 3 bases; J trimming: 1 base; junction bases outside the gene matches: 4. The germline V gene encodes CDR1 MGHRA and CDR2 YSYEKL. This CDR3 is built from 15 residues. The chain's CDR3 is CASSQSGTGNTEAFF. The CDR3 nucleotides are TGCGCCAGCAGCCAGTCCGGGACAGGGAACACTGAAGCTTTCTTT.

This CDR3 is CASSPYDVFNQPQHF. Here the CDR3 DNA reads TGTGCCAGCTCACCGTACGACGTATTCAATCAGCCCCAGCATTTT. The genes are TRBV18 and TRBJ1-5; D is unresolved. This CDR3 has 15 amino acids. Deletions cut 3 bases from V and 3 bases from J, with 12 bases between. Germline V gives CDR1 KGHSH, CDR2 LQKENI.

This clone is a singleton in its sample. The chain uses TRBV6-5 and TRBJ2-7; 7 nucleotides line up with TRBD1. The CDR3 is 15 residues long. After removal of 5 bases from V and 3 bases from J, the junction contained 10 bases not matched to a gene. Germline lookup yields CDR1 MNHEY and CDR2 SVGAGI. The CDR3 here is CASSPDRSNHYEQYF. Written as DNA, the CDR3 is TGTGCCAGCAGTCCGGACAGGAGCAACCACTACGAGCAGTACTTC.

The CDR3 protein is CASSNRLRTQYF. The CDR3 DNA reads TGTGCCAGCAGCAACCGACTGAGGACGCAGTATTTT. The rearrangement joins TRBV11-2 to TRBJ2-3, with D hard to call. Trimming removed 5 bases at V and 9 bases at J, with 12 bases between. CDR1 is SGHAT, CDR2 FQNNGV, per germline. The CDR3 has 12 residues.

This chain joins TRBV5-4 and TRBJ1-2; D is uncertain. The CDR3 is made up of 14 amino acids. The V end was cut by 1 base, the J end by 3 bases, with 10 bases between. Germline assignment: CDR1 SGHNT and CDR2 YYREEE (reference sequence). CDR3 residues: CASSLKGIDYGYTF. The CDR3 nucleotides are TGTGCCAGCAGCTTGAAGGGAATAGACTATGGCTACACCTTC.

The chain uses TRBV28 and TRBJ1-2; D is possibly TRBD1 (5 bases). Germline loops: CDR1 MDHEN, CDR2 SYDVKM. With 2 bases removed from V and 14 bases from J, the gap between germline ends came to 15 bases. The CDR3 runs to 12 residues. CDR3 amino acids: CASSLARVQMTF. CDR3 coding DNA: TGTGCCAGCAGTTTAGCCAGGGTCCAAATGACCTTC.

CDR3 sequence (DNA): TGTGCCAGTAGTCAACTCCCGGGACAGGGTTCCTATGGCTACACCTTC. As protein: CASSQLPGQGSYGYTF. The rearrangement uses TRBV19 and TRBJ1-2, with TRBD1 identical over 9 bases. CDR1 and CDR2 from the germline V gene are LNHDA and SQIVND (reference sequence). The CDR3 sequence is 16 residues long. J gave up 4 bases and V 5 bases, and 11 bases lay outside the gene matches.

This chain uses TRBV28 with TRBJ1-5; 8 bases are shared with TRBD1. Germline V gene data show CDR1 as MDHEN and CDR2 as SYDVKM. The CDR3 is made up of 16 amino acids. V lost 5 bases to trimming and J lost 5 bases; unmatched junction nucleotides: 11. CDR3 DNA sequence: TGTGCCAGCAGTCTAACGACAGGGGCAGGGTATCAGCCCCAGCATTTT. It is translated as CASSLTTGAGYQPQHF.

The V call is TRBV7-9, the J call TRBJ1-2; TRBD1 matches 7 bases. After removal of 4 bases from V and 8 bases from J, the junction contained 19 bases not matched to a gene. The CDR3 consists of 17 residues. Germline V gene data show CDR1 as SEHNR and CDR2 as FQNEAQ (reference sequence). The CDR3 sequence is CASSSPGQRPGLEGYTF. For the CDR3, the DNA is TGTGCCAGCAGCTCACCGGGACAGCGACCCGGATTGGAAGGCTACACCTTC.